Described below is a single T cell receptor beta chain sequence and its context. Its recognized antigen is unknown. No base quality values were provided; no much bigger clone lies one nucleotide off. The data originate from a study of blood T cell repertoires in COVID-19 (dated by TCRdb to 2019 to 2021). Notes on the research overall: The collaborator samples originated in the United States, Italy and Spain and spanned the acute and convalescent phases of COVID-19. The prospective study material was composed of cDNA or gDNA derived from T cells, B-cell-depleted T cells, or PBMCs. The dataset comprised deeply sampled blood TCRbeta repertoires from subjects exposed to, actively infected with, or recovered from COVID-19. Where HLA class I and class II types were available, the types were taken from metadata supplied by the sample provider, not from assay-based typing. The repertoires were released in a freely available public database meant as a resource for research on the immune response to SARS-CoV-2. Samples came from the ongoing ImmuneRACE study (first 160 participants) plus 1,254 subjects from 6 global collaborators. The sample metadata nearly always contained a de-identified subject ID, COVID-19 status, age in years and sex. Study-level results and caveats: Clinical and demographic metadata were provided uncurated, with the amount varying by source and participant.

TCRbeta CDR3 regions were amplified from genomic DNA using the immunoSEQ Assay, a bias-controlled multiplex PCR. The published analysis was carried out like this. The number of nucleated cells in each sample was estimated by amplification of reference gene primers within the assay. To quantify the absolute abundance of each unique TCRbeta CDR3 rearrangement, sequence reads were collapsed and filtered. For each sample, productive Simpson clonality was calculated by taking the square root of Simpson's diversity index across productive rearrangements. What TCRdb holds here is the immuneACCESS table cut down to in-frame rearrangements. Part of the clones is not present; checked against another copy, under half of the missing clones reflect an unresolved V gene, and the others are unexplained. V, J and clone size derive from that table, while D and trimming were established from the DNA sequence. This sample has about 97,000 clones in its table, and roughly 92% of those were observed once. More than 1.5% of the sample is in the top ten clones.

One collaborating source in Seattle enrolled patients while the patients were actively infected and followed the patients over time throughout the course of disease. Whole blood was collected in K2EDTA tubes by collaborating institutions according to the institutions' own protocols. Collaborator samples were shipped for TCRbeta analysis as frozen whole blood, isolated PBMCs, or DNA extracted from either sample type. The germline V gene provides CDR1 MGHDK and CDR2 SYGVNS. From the cysteine through the phenylalanine, the CDR3 covers 13 amino acids. Only the CDR3 part of the read is kept: 39 bases, read in frame from the first base. V lost 2 bases and J lost 6 bases; the stretch between them is 8 bases long.

Recombination joined TRBV25-1 with TRBJ1-5; TRBD1 might be the D gene, on 6 matching bases. Sequencing was performed on peripheral blood. The TCR was taken from a woman aged 50 to 65 with COVID-19, enrolled during active disease. The nucleotide sequence is TGTGCCAGCAGTGAAGGGGGCGGTCAGCCCCAGCATTTT. The encoded protein is CASSEGGGQPQHF.